A selection of T cell receptor beta chains follows, all from one sample in a study of T cell repertoires in cytomegalovirus infection. TCRdb redid the calling of the reads with MiXCR, one entry per CDR3 protein. The table shows around 710,000 distinct CDR3 sequences, with 25% to 35% occurring only once. These TCRs' antigens remain unknown. The sample in question was cultured CD8+ T cells from PBMCs, obtained from culture after CMV antigen stimulation. Every receptor here comes from a human donor in good health (CMV status not recorded). Some clones in this sample may be carry-over from other donors' samples. Each CDR3 is given with its conserved first and last residue. The D gene is left open where the match is weak. Size values are once, few and many counts, or a class for expanded clones, and some rows have none.

abundance: .; d_gene: TRBD2; v_gene: TRBV11-3; j_gene: TRBJ2-1; CDR3nt: TGTGCCAGCAGCTTTACCCGGGGGGTCCCCTACAATGAGCAGTTCTTC; CDR3aa: CASSFTRGVPYNEQFF
abundance: .; d_gene: .; v_gene: TRBV6-5; j_gene: TRBJ2-5; CDR3nt: TGTGCCAGCAGTTACGACGCCGTTGGGGAGACCCAGTACTTC; CDR3aa: CASSYDAVGETQYF
abundance: .; d_gene: TRBD1; v_gene: TRBV19; j_gene: TRBJ1-1; CDR3nt: TGTGCCAGTAGTACCGGGACAGGGGGGTTGAACACTGAAGCTTTCTTT; CDR3aa: CASSTGTGGLNTEAFF
abundance: .; d_gene: TRBD1; v_gene: TRBV27; j_gene: TRBJ1-4; CDR3nt: TGTGCCAGCAGTTTAGGGACAGGGGAAACTGCAACTAATGAAAAACTGTTTTTT; CDR3aa: CASSLGTGETATNEKLFF
abundance: .; d_gene: .; v_gene: TRBV27; j_gene: TRBJ1-2; CDR3nt: TGTGCCAGCAGTTTATCGGGGGATTCTGGCTACACCTTC; CDR3aa: CASSLSGDSGYTF
abundance: .; d_gene: .; v_gene: TRBV7-9; j_gene: TRBJ1-1; CDR3nt: TGTGCCAGCGGGAAGGGCTACACTGAAGCTTTCTTT; CDR3aa: CASGKGYTEAFF
abundance: .; d_gene: .; v_gene: TRBV6-2/TRBV6-3; j_gene: TRBJ2-4; CDR3nt: TGTGCCAGCAGTTTGGGGGGTGCGGTTTCAACAGCCATTCAGTACTTC; CDR3aa: CASSLGGAVSTAIQYF
abundance: many; d_gene: TRBD1; v_gene: TRBV7-8; j_gene: TRBJ2-3; CDR3nt: TGTGCCAGCAGCTTAGGGTACTCGGGACAGGGGGCAGATACGCAGTATTTT; CDR3aa: CASSLGYSGQGADTQYF
abundance: few; d_gene: .; v_gene: TRBV7-9; j_gene: TRBJ1-2; CDR3nt: TGTGCCAGCGGGGAACTTGGCTACACCTTC; CDR3aa: CASGELGYTF
abundance: many; d_gene: TRBD2; v_gene: TRBV7-2; j_gene: TRBJ2-1; CDR3nt: TGTGCCAGCAGCCTGGGACTAGCGATTTTCAATGAGCAGTTCTTC; CDR3aa: CASSLGLAIFNEQFF
abundance: many; d_gene: TRBD2; v_gene: TRBV7-2; j_gene: TRBJ2-6; CDR3nt: TGTGCCAGCAGCTGGGGACTAGCGGCGTACTCTGGGGCCAACGTCCTGACTTTC; CDR3aa: CASSWGLAAYSGANVLTF
abundance: .; d_gene: .; v_gene: TRBV29-1; j_gene: TRBJ1-1; CDR3nt: TGCAGCGTTGAATCTGCGATGAACACTGAAGCTTTCTTT; CDR3aa: CSVESAMNTEAFF
abundance: few; d_gene: .; v_gene: TRBV7-6; j_gene: TRBJ1-6; CDR3nt: TGTGCCAGCAGCTGGAGTGGAGGCTCCTCACCCCTCCACTTT; CDR3aa: CASSWSGGSSPLHF
abundance: many; d_gene: .; v_gene: TRBV27; j_gene: TRBJ2-1; CDR3nt: TGTGCCACCCGAGGAGGACAGCGATTAAAGGGGATAAATGAGCAGTTCTTC; CDR3aa: CATRGGQRLKGINEQFF
abundance: few; d_gene: .; v_gene: TRBV7-9; j_gene: TRBJ1-3; CDR3nt: TGTGCCAGCAGGGGACGGCCTTTCAGCTCTGGAAACACCATATATTTT; CDR3aa: CASRGRPFSSGNTIYF
abundance: .; d_gene: TRBD1; v_gene: TRBV12-3/TRBV12-4; j_gene: TRBJ2-5; CDR3nt: TGTGTCAGCAGCAACAGGGGGCGCGAGACCCAGTACTTC; CDR3aa: CVSSNRGRETQYF
abundance: few; d_gene: .; v_gene: TRBV10-2; j_gene: TRBJ2-3; CDR3nt: TGCGCCAGCAGTGATGGTAGCGACACAGATACGCAGTATTTT; CDR3aa: CASSDGSDTDTQYF
abundance: few; d_gene: .; v_gene: TRBV5-5; j_gene: TRBJ1-2; CDR3nt: TGTGCCAGCAGCCCCCCGGACAGCGGTCATGGTGGCTACACCTTC; CDR3aa: CASSPPDSGHGGYTF
abundance: .; d_gene: .; v_gene: TRBV12-5; j_gene: TRBJ2-7; CDR3nt: TGTGCTAGTGGTCCCCGGATCTACGAGCAGTACTTC; CDR3aa: CASGPRIYEQYF
abundance: few; d_gene: .; v_gene: TRBV7-9; j_gene: TRBJ1-4; CDR3nt: TGTGCCAGCAGCTACGACACGGTGGCTGAAAAACTGTTTTTT; CDR3aa: CASSYDTVAEKLFF
abundance: .; d_gene: .; v_gene: TRBV4-2; j_gene: TRBJ1-6; CDR3nt: TGTGCCAGCAGCCAAGGAACGGGACACACTTTTAGCTCCTATAATTCACCCCTCCACTTT; CDR3aa: CASSQGTGHTFSSYNSPLHF
abundance: few; d_gene: .; v_gene: TRBV12-5; j_gene: TRBJ1-1; CDR3nt: TGTGCTAGTGGTTTGGTAGGAGGGACGGGGAACACTGAAGCTTTCTTT; CDR3aa: CASGLVGGTGNTEAFF
abundance: few; d_gene: .; v_gene: TRBV6-5; j_gene: TRBJ2-1; CDR3nt: TGTGCCAGCACCGACTCGCAGGGCAGTGAGCAGTTCTTC; CDR3aa: CASTDSQGSEQFF
abundance: few; d_gene: .; v_gene: TRBV12-3/TRBV12-4; j_gene: TRBJ2-5; CDR3nt: TGTGCCAGCAGTCCTGGGGCTAGCGTGGAGACCCAGTACTTC; CDR3aa: CASSPGASVETQYF
abundance: few; d_gene: TRBD2; v_gene: TRBV12-3/TRBV12-4; j_gene: TRBJ2-1; CDR3nt: TGTGCCAGCAGTCCGCCGGGACTAGCGACCTACAATGAGCAGTTCTTC; CDR3aa: CASSPPGLATYNEQFF
abundance: .; d_gene: TRBD2; v_gene: TRBV7-9; j_gene: TRBJ2-1; CDR3nt: TGTGCCAGCAGCGGGGGGGGGAAGAATGAGCAGTTCTTC; CDR3aa: CASSGGGKNEQFF
abundance: few; d_gene: .; v_gene: TRBV12-3/TRBV12-4; j_gene: TRBJ2-3; CDR3nt: TGTGCCAGCAGTTTATATTTGAGGGCCACAGATACGCAGTATTTT; CDR3aa: CASSLYLRATDTQYF
abundance: once; d_gene: TRBD1; v_gene: TRBV12-5; j_gene: TRBJ1-1; CDR3nt: TGTGCTAGTGCCGAGGGGGCCTATGAAGCTTTCTTT; CDR3aa: CASAEGAYEAFF
abundance: few; d_gene: .; v_gene: TRBV27; j_gene: TRBJ2-1; CDR3nt: TGTGCCAGCAGTTATGGGACGGCAAACAATGAGCAGTTCTTC; CDR3aa: CASSYGTANNEQFF
abundance: many; d_gene: .; v_gene: TRBV7-2; j_gene: TRBJ2-1; CDR3nt: TGTGCCAGCAGCTTAGCGTCTATAAGCCAGGCGAGGGAGCAGTTCTTC; CDR3aa: CASSLASISQAREQFF
abundance: .; d_gene: .; v_gene: TRBV11-2; j_gene: TRBJ2-1; CDR3nt: TGTGCCAGCAGGGGGGCCCACAATGAGCAGTTCTTC; CDR3aa: CASRGAHNEQFF
abundance: .; d_gene: TRBD1; v_gene: TRBV12-3/TRBV12-4; j_gene: TRBJ2-3; CDR3nt: TGTGCCAGCAGCGAGACAGGGGGCGCGTTAGATACGCAGTATTTT; CDR3aa: CASSETGGALDTQYF
abundance: .; d_gene: TRBD1; v_gene: TRBV7-2; j_gene: TRBJ1-2; CDR3nt: TGTGCCAGCAGCTTAAAGAAGAGGGACAGGGCCAACTATGGCTACACCTTC; CDR3aa: CASSLKKRDRANYGYTF
abundance: .; d_gene: TRBD1; v_gene: TRBV19; j_gene: TRBJ1-1; CDR3nt: TGTGCCAGTAGTAGCTACCGGGACAGGGATTCTGAAGCTTTCTTT; CDR3aa: CASSSYRDRDSEAFF
abundance: .; d_gene: .; v_gene: TRBV6-1; j_gene: TRBJ2-7; CDR3nt: TGTGCCAGCAGCACCGGGACAAGGTTCAACTACGAGCAGTACTTC; CDR3aa: CASSTGTRFNYEQYF
abundance: .; d_gene: .; v_gene: TRBV28; j_gene: TRBJ1-5; CDR3nt: TGTGCCAGCAGCTTACCACCCTTTACGACGCGAAGCAATCAGCCCCAGCATTTT; CDR3aa: CASSLPPFTTRSNQPQHF
abundance: .; d_gene: TRBD1; v_gene: TRBV6-5; j_gene: TRBJ2-1; CDR3nt: TGTGCCAGCAGACCCGGACAGGGGCCTTACAATGAGCAGTTCTTC; CDR3aa: CASRPGQGPYNEQFF
abundance: .; d_gene: .; v_gene: TRBV7-6; j_gene: TRBJ2-3; CDR3nt: TGTGCCAGCAGCTTAGTAGGGCCACTGGATACGCAGTATTTT; CDR3aa: CASSLVGPLDTQYF
abundance: .; d_gene: TRBD1; v_gene: TRBV12-3/TRBV12-4; j_gene: TRBJ1-5; CDR3nt: TGTGCCAGCAGTTTCCAAGTCTCGGACAGGGCGAATCAGCCCCAGCATTTT; CDR3aa: CASSFQVSDRANQPQHF
abundance: .; d_gene: TRBD2; v_gene: TRBV7-6; j_gene: TRBJ2-5; CDR3nt: TGTGCCAGCAGCTTAAATAGCGGGGGTCTACAAGAGACCCAGCACTTC; CDR3aa: CASSLNSGGLQETQHF
abundance: few; d_gene: TRBD2; v_gene: TRBV28; j_gene: TRBJ2-1; CDR3nt: TGTGCCAGCAGTTTAACTAGCGGGGGTTATGAGCAGTTCTTC; CDR3aa: CASSLTSGGYEQFF
abundance: many; d_gene: .; v_gene: TRBV25-1; j_gene: TRBJ2-1; CDR3nt: TGTGCCAGCAGTGAATCGACAGGCAATGAGCAGTTCTTC; CDR3aa: CASSESTGNEQFF
abundance: many; d_gene: .; v_gene: TRBV7-8; j_gene: TRBJ2-7; CDR3nt: TGTGCCAGCAGCACCTACTACGAGCAGTACTTC; CDR3aa: CASSTYYEQYF
abundance: .; d_gene: .; v_gene: TRBV4-1; j_gene: TRBJ2-5; CDR3nt: TGTGCCAGCAGCCAAGAAACCCTGGGCAGGGGGGACCAAGAGACCCAGTACTTC; CDR3aa: CASSQETLGRGDQETQYF
abundance: .; d_gene: .; v_gene: TRBV7-9; j_gene: TRBJ2-2; CDR3nt: TGTGCCAGCAGCCCACCCAGAATTAACACCGGGGAGCTGTTTTTT; CDR3aa: CASSPPRINTGELFF
abundance: .; d_gene: .; v_gene: TRBV28; j_gene: TRBJ2-4; CDR3nt: TGTGCCAGCAGTTGGCCGGCACGCTCGATTCAGTACTTC; CDR3aa: CASSWPARSIQYF
abundance: few; d_gene: .; v_gene: TRBV6-1; j_gene: TRBJ1-2; CDR3nt: TGTGCCAGCATTGAAGGACAGAGAGTCCGGGGCTATGGCTACACCTTC; CDR3aa: CASIEGQRVRGYGYTF
abundance: few; d_gene: .; v_gene: TRBV27; j_gene: TRBJ1-6; CDR3nt: TGTGCCAGCCGGTCGGTTGGGGCCCTCCACTTT; CDR3aa: CASRSVGALHF
abundance: .; d_gene: TRBD2; v_gene: TRBV27; j_gene: TRBJ2-1; CDR3nt: TGTGCCAGCAGTTTATCGAGTAGCGGGGAGCAGTTCTTC; CDR3aa: CASSLSSSGEQFF
abundance: .; d_gene: .; v_gene: TRBV7-4; j_gene: TRBJ1-1; CDR3nt: TGTGCCAGCAGCTTGGTCGAACGGTCGGGCACTGAAGCTTTCTTT; CDR3aa: CASSLVERSGTEAFF
abundance: .; d_gene: .; v_gene: TRBV10-3; j_gene: TRBJ1-3; CDR3nt: TGTGCCATCAGTGCGGACGGACACTCTGGAAACACCATATATTTT; CDR3aa: CAISADGHSGNTIYF